This entry lists 8 T cell receptor beta chains sequenced from one sample in a study of blood T cell repertoires in COVID-19. Method: immunoSEQ multiplex PCR; TCRdb's copy keeps in-frame clones and lacks some. The profile shows 24,000 or so clones, over 80% of them singletons. The source material was peripheral blood. The receptors were sampled from a woman at least 80 years old with acute or convalescent COVID-19.

This clone has ten or more counts. This chain connects TRBV24-1 to TRBJ2-2, with 7 bases fitting TRBD2. The CDR3 loop spans 16 amino acids. Germline-derived CDR1 and CDR2 are KGHDR and SFDVKD. Trimming took 1 base from V and 4 from J; bases not matched to a gene: 5. This CDR3 is CATSDFGGRSTGELFF. The CDR3 DNA is TGTGCCACCAGTGATTTTGGCGGGAGAAGCACCGGGGAGCTGTTTTTT.

V usage is TRBV30 and J usage is TRBJ2-6; 8 bases agree with TRBD2. The CDR3 extends over 15 amino acids. Germline V gene data show CDR1 as GTSNPN and CDR2 as SVGIG (reference sequence). V lost 3 bases and J lost 3; bases outside the gene matches: 4. The CDR3 DNA reads as TGTGCCTGGAGCCGGGGGGGAGGTGGGGCCAACGTCCTGACTTTC. It is translated as CAWSRGGGGANVLTF. Full variable domain (missing parts from reference TRBV30 and TRBJ2-6): SQTIHQWPATLVQPVGSPLSLECTVEGTSNPNLYWYRQAAGRGLQLLFYSVGIGQISSEVPQNLSASRPQDRQFILSSKKLLLSDSGFYLCAWSRGGGGANVLTFGAGSRLTVL.

This rearrangement joins TRBV2 to TRBJ1-1, with D unresolved. Germline CDR1 SNHLY, CDR2 FYNNEI. The CDR3 covers 15 residues. Trimming took off 1 base at V and 0 bases at J, with 9 bases between the two ends. CDR3: CASSEGLPLNTEAFF. In nucleotides, the CDR3 is TGTGCCAGCAGTGAAGGACTGCCCTTGAACACTGAAGCTTTCTTT.

The CDR3 spells CAISDQGAGYTF. Written as DNA, the CDR3 is TGTGCCATCAGTGACCAGGGGGCTGGCTACACCTTC. This chain connects TRBV10-3 to TRBJ1-2; 8 bases fit TRBD1. Germline CDR1 and CDR2: ENHRY and SYGVKD. The CDR3 spans 12 residues. The V segment lost 3 bases and the J segment 7 bases; nucleotides outside the gene matches: 1.

The genes are TRBV24-1 and TRBJ2-7; 9 positions match TRBD2. Trimming took 2 bases from V and 1 from J; bases not matched to a gene: 11. The CDR3 is made up of 18 amino acids. CDR1 KGHDR and CDR2 SFDVKD come from the germline V gene. The CDR3 DNA reads TGTGCCACCAGTGATTCGGGGGCTAGCGGGAAGGTTTCCTACGAGCAGTACTTC. Translated, it gives CATSDSGASGKVSYEQYF.

The chain joins TRBV5-1 to TRBJ2-7; D may be TRBD1 (6 bases). Trimming took 4 bases from V and 6 from J, leaving 20 bases between them. Germline loops: CDR1 SGHRS, CDR2 YFSETQ. The CDR3 contains 15 residues. The CDR3 coding sequence is TGCGCCAGCAGCACAACAGGGTCGACCCCCCGCGAGCAGTACTTC. Translating it yields CASSTTGSTPREQYF.

V usage is TRBV7-3 and J usage is TRBJ2-1, with 7 bases matching TRBD2. CDR1 is SGHTA, CDR2 FQGTGA, per germline. CDR3 length equals 15 residues. Germline trimming cut 5 bases from V and 8 bases from J; bases unmatched to any gene: 12. CDR3 coding DNA: TGTGCCAGCAGCCGAAACGGCGGGGGAAAGGATGAGCAGTTCTTC. Encoded protein: CASSRNGGGKDEQFF.

The chain uses TRBV3-1 (or the pseudogene TRBV3-2) and TRBJ2-5; 7 bases fit TRBD1. Germline lookup yields CDR1 LGHDT and CDR2 YNNKEL (reference sequence). The CDR3 is 15 residues long. J gave up 0 bases and V 2 bases, and 3 bases lay outside the gene matches. The CDR3 DNA reads TGTGCCAGCAGCCAACTTGACAGGGACCAAGAGACCCAGTACTTC. Translation gives CASSQLDRDQETQYF.